This paragraph covers one T cell receptor beta chain sequence. This clone was seen only once. There is no known antigen for this receptor. The sample holds no much larger clone one base away, and base qualities are not on file. This entry comes from a study of CD49a tissue-resident CD8 T cells in human skin (dated by TCRdb to the late 2010s). For context, the study as a whole: The study examined tissue-resident memory CD8+ T cell subsets in human skin defined by CD49a, CD69 and CD103 expression.

For five or six healthy donors, sorted CD8+ T cells taken from blood, dermis and epidermis had their TCR beta CDR3 regions analysed. All TCR-sequenced donors were healthy individuals, and each provided both blood and skin samples. Sorting was used to isolate CD8+ T cell populations prior to TCR beta sequencing. Skin was separated into dermal and epidermal compartments before T cells were analysed. The library was generated by the immunoSEQ multiplex PCR assay. In the paper's pipeline: Frequencies of TCR V beta family usage were compared among the sorted CD8+ T cell populations from blood, dermis and epidermis. This immuneACCESS table, as held by TCRdb, lists in-frame sequences with V and J called but not all clones. Of the missing ones, under half trace to an unresolved V gene in checked studies; the others have no known cause. V and J calls and clone size are copied from that table; D and trimming were computed from the DNA. This sample lists about 1,000 clones; around three quarters were detected once. Under 25% of the sample comes from the top ten.

Specimen: CD103- CD8+ T cells sorted from skin dermis. This TCR was sampled from a human donor in good health. The donor label of this sample is uncertain.

The CDR3 reads as follows: CASLGTPVNTIYF. Here is the DNA: TGTGCCAGTCTCGGGACACCCGTAAACACCATATATTTT. The chain couples TRBV19 to TRBJ1-3, and the D gene may be TRBD1, 6 bases matching. CDR1 LNHDA and CDR2 SQIVND are derived from the germline V gene (reference sequence). From cysteine to phenylalanine, the CDR3 is 13 amino acids long. The CDR3 DNA has 39 bases and is translated from base 1. The germline ends are 14 bases apart after V is trimmed by 8 bases and J by 6 bases.